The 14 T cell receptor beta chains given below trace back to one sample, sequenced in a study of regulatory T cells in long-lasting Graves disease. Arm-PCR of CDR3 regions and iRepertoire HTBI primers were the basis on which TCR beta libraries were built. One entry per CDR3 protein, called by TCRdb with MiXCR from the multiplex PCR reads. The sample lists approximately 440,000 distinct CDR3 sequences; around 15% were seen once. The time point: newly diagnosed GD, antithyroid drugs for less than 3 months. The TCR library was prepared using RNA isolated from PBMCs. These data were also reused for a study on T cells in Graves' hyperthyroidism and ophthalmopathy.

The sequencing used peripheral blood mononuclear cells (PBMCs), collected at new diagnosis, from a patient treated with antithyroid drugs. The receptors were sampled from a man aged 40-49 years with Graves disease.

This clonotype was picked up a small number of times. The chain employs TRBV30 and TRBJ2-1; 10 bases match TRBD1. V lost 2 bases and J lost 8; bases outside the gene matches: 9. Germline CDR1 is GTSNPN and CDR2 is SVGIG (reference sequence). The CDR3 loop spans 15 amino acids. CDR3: CAWSSGQGLTDEQFF. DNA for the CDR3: TGTGCCTGGAGTTCGGGACAGGGGTTAACCGATGAGCAGTTCTTC.

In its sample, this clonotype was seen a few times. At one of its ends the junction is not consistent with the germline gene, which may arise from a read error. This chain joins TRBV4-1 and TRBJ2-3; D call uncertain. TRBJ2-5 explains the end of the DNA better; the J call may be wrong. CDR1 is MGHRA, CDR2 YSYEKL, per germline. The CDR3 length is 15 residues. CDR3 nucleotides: TGCACCAGCAGCCCTCTACCCACACGGCCAGAGACCCAGTACTTC. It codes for CTSSPLPTRPETQYF.

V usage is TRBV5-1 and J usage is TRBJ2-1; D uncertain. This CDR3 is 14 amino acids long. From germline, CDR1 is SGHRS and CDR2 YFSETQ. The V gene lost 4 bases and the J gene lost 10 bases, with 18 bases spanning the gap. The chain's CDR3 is CASSPIPQSKEQFF. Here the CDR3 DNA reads TGCGCCAGCAGCCCAATCCCCCAATCGAAGGAGCAGTTCTTC. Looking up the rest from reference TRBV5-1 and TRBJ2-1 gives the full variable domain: KAGVTQTPRYLIKTRGQQVTLSCSPISGHRSVSWYQQTPGQGLQFLFEYFSETQRNKGNFPGRFSGRQFSNSRSEMNVSTLELGDSALYLCASSPIPQSKEQFFGPGTRLTVL.

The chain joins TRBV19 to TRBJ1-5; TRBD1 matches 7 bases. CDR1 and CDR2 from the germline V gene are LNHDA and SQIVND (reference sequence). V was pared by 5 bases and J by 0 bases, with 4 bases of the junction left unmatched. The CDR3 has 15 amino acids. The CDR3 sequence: CASSDRAYSNQPQHF. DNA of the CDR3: TGTGCCAGTAGTGACAGGGCCTATAGCAATCAGCCCCAGCATTTT. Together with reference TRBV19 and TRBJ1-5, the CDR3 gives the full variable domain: DGGITQSPKYLFRKEGQNVTLSCEQNLNHDAMYWYRQDPGQGLRLIYYSQIVNDFQKGDIAEGYSVSREKKESFPLTVTSAQKNPTAFYLCASSDRAYSNQPQHFGDGTRLSIL.

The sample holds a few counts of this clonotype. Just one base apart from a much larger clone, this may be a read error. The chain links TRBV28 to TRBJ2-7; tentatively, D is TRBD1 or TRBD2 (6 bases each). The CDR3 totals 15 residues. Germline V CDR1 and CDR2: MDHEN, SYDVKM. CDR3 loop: CASSLWGGRVEERYF. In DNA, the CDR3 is TGTGCCAGCAGTTTATGGGGGGGCAGGGTGGAGGAGCGGTACTTC.

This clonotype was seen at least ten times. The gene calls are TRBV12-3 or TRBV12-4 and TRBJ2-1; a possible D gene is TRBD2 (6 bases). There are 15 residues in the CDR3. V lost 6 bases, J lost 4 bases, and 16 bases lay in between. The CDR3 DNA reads TGTGCCAGCAGCAAGGGAGGTCTTGAGTACAATGAGCAGTTCTTC. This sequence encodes CASSKGGLEYNEQFF.

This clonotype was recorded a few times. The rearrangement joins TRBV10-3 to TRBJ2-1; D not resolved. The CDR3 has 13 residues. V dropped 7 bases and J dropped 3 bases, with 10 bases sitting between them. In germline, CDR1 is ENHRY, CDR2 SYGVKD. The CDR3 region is CAIKGLIYNEQFF. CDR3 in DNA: TGTGCCATCAAGGGCCTCATCTACAATGAGCAGTTCTTC.

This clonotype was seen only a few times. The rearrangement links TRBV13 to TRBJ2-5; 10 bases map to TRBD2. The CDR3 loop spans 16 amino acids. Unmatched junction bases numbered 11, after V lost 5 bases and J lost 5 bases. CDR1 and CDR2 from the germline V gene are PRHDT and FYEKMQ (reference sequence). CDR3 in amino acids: CASSPKSGRARETQYF. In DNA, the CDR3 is TGTGCCAGCAGCCCTAAAAGCGGGAGGGCCCGGGAGACCCAGTACTTC.

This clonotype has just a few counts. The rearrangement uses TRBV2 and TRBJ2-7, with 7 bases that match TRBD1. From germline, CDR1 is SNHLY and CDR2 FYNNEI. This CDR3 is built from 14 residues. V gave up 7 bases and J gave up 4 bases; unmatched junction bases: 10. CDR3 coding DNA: TGTGCCAGCAAGATCGGGACAGACACGTACGAGCAGTACTTC. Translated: CASKIGTDTYEQYF.

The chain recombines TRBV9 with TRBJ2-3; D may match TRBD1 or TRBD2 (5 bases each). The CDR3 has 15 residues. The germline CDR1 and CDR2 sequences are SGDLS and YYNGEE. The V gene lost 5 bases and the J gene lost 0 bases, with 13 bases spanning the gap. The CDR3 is CASSWDPTSTDTQYF. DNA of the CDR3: TGTGCCAGCAGTTGGGACCCGACTAGCACAGATACGCAGTATTTT.

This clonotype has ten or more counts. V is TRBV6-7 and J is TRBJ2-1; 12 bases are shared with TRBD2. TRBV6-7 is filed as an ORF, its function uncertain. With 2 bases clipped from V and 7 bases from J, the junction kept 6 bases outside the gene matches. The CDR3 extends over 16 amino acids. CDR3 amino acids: CASSYALAGGGNEQFF. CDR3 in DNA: TGTGCCAGCAGTTACGCACTAGCGGGAGGAGGAAATGAGCAGTTCTTC.

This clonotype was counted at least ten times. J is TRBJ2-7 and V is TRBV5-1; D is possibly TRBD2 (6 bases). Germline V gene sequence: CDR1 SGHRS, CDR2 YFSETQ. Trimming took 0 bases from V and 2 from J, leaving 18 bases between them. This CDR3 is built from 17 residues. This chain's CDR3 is CASSLALGTPKAYEQYF. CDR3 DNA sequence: TGCGCCAGCAGCTTGGCCTTGGGGACTCCTAAAGCCTACGAGCAGTACTTC. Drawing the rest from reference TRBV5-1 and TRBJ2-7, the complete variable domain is KAGVTQTPRYLIKTRGQQVTLSCSPISGHRSVSWYQQTPGQGLQFLFEYFSETQRNKGNFPGRFSGRQFSNSRSEMNVSTLELGDSALYLCASSLALGTPKAYEQYFGPGTRLTVT.

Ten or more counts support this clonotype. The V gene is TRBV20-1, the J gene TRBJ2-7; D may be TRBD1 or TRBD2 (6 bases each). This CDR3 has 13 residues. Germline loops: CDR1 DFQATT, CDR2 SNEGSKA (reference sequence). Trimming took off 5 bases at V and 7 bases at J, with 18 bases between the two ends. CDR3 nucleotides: TGCAGTGCTGCCCACAGGGACTTCGGGGAGCAGTACTTC. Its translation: CSAAHRDFGEQYF.

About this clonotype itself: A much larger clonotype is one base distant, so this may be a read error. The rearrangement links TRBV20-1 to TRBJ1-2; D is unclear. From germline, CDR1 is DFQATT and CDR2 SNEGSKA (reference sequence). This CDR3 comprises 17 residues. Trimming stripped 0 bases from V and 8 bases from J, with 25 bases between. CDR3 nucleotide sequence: TGCAGTGCTAGAGATTACCCGATTGTAAGGAGAGAAGGCGGCTACACCTTC. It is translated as CSARDYPIVRREGGYTF.